Listed below are T cell receptor beta chains from one sample, sequenced in a study of CD8 T cells in ankylosing spondylitis. Each CDR3 protein gets one entry after TCRdb re-called the 5' RACE reads with MiXCR. The data contain about 240,000 distinct CDR3 sequences, 7.5% to 9% of them singletons. The sample was blood, either unsorted or a sorted T cell fraction (not recorded which). The receptors were sampled from a male donor with ankylosing spondylitis or in good health (not recorded which). Both conserved end residues are trimmed from each CDR3.

j_call v_call cdr3_aa
TRBJ2-2 TRBV12-3/TRBV12-4 ASSPQLTGLSGTGELF
TRBJ1-1 TRBV27 ASISLGEGAETEAF
TRBJ1-5 TRBV20-1 SARMGAQPQH
TRBJ2-7 TRBV12-3/TRBV12-4 ASSSPERGRAREQY
TRBJ2-3 TRBV9 ASSVVGSTDTQY
TRBJ1-4 TRBV20-1 SAKTGLNEKLF
TRBJ2-7 TRBV7-2 ASSVYSGSPYEQY
TRBJ1-1 TRBV7-9 ASSTRVSNTEAF
TRBJ2-3 TRBV20-1 SARAKGADTQY
TRBJ1-1 TRBV29-1 SVGYGLNTEAF
TRBJ2-5 TRBV7-2 ASSFDRTTETQY
TRBJ2-6 TRBV29-1 SVVGFSGANVLT
TRBJ1-2 TRBV20-1 SASLAQRVGGYGYT
TRBJ2-3 TRBV27 ASSRRGRLDTQY
TRBJ1-1 TRBV7-9 ASSAGQGYDTEAF
TRBJ2-5 TRBV18 ASSTTLSQETQY
TRBJ1-4 TRBV7-8 ASSLSGANEKLF